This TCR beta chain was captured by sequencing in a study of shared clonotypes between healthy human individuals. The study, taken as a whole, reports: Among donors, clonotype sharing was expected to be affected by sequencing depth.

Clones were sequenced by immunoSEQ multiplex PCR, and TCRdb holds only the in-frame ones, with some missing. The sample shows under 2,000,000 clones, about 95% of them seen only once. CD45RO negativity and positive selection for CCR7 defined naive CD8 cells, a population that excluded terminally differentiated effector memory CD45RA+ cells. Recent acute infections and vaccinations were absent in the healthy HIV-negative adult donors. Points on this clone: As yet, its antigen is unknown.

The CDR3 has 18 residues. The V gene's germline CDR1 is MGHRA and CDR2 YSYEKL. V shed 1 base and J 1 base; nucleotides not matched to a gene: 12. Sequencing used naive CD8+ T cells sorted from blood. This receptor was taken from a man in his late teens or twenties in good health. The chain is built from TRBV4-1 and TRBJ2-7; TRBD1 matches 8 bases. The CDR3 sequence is CASSQVRGQEGRSYEQYF. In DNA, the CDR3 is TGCGCCAGCAGCCAAGTTAGGGGACAGGAGGGTAGGTCCTACGAGCAGTACTTC.